This entry concerns a single T cell receptor beta chain. Its antigen is unidentified. The data belong to a study of blood T cells in healthy people across ages. Study observations and caveats: Long-lived donors carried more naive CD4+ cells and greater diversity than aged donors. Unsorted PBMCs ruled out conclusive naive versus antigen-experienced comparison.

A second PCR, run for roughly 6 to 11 cycles, used a sample-barcoded 5' primer plus a J-beta primer mix. A single record per CDR3 protein comes from TCRdb applying MiXCR to the 5' RACE reads. The sample has 720,000 or so distinct CDR3 sequences, over 40% seen once. CDR3 length: 13 residues. Germline CDR1 is DFQATT and CDR2 is SNEGSKA (reference sequence). V lost 6 bases, J lost 3 bases, and 11 bases lay in between. The source material was blood. J is TRBJ1-4 and V is TRBV20-1; possibly TRBD1 for D (6 bases). This clonotype was sampled from a man aged 80 or over in good health. The CDR3 here is CSAGGKSNEKLFF. The CDR3, as DNA: TGCAGTGCAGGGGGGAAATCTAATGAAAAACTGTTTTTT.